The next 8 T cell receptor beta chains were all read from a single sample in a study of cytomegalovirus exposure and HLA in healthy donors. The PCR was carried out with 60 Vbeta primers and 13 Jbeta primers. The assay was immunoSEQ multiplex PCR, and TCRdb's table has in-frame clones only and misses some. This table has about 120,000 clones, 70% to 85% appearing once. Sequences were obtained from PBMCs. Receptor source: a man aged 45-60 years in good health and CMV-seropositive.

The chain has TRBV19 and TRBJ2-3; TRBD2 agrees at 7 bases. The length of the CDR3 is 14 residues. The germline CDR1 and CDR2 sequences are LNHDA and SQIVND (reference sequence). The V and J ends lost 1 base and 7 bases, in that order; junction bases with no gene match: 5. As DNA, the CDR3 is TGTGCCAGTAGTATAGGGGGGGGAGATTATACGCAGTATTTT. Its protein is CASSIGGGDYTQYF.

V and J are TRBV7-8 and TRBJ1-1; no reliable D call. V dropped 6 bases and J dropped 4 bases, with 15 bases sitting between them. CDR1 is SGHVS, CDR2 FQNEAQ, per germline. The CDR3 is made up of 14 amino acids. The CDR3 bases are TGTGCCAGCAGGCATAGGGAGCAAGCCACTGAAGCTTTCTTT. Protein product: CASRHREQATEAFF.

The CDR3 loop is CAWSTTGSMAEAFF. The CDR3 bases are TGTGCCTGGAGTACTACAGGGTCGATGGCTGAAGCTTTCTTT. The gene calls are TRBV30 and TRBJ1-1; D perhaps matches TRBD1 (6 bases). Germline values: CDR1 GTSNPN, CDR2 SVGIG (reference sequence). This CDR3 spans 14 amino acids. V was trimmed by 2 bases and J by 6 bases, leaving 16 bases between them.

The rearrangement joins TRBV7-2 to TRBJ2-5; D perhaps matches TRBD1 (6 bases). Germline values: CDR1 SGHTA, CDR2 FQGNSA. The CDR3 covers 15 residues. V was cut by 5 bases and J by 0 bases, with 13 bases left in between. CDR3 DNA: TGTGCCAGCAGCCCAACTACAGGGAACCAAGAGACCCAGTACTTC. Amino acid sequence: CASSPTTGNQETQYF.

The J gene is TRBJ1-1, the V gene TRBV19; D remains unclear. The CDR3 consists of 12 residues. Germline loops: CDR1 LNHDA, CDR2 SQIVND (reference sequence). V lost 2 bases to trimming and J lost 7 bases, with 8 bases between them. CDR3 sequence (DNA): TGTGCCAGTAGTATATATGGCGGTGAAGCTTTCTTT. This translates into CASSIYGGEAFF.

V is TRBV6-5 and J is TRBJ1-1, with 7 bases lining up with TRBD1. CDR1 and CDR2 (germline): MNHEY, SVGAGI. The J segment lost 7 bases and the V segment lost 5 bases, leaving 13 bases of the junction unmatched. The CDR3 spans 15 residues. The CDR3 bases are TGTGCCAGCAGTAGGGAACGTTCCGGGACAGTTGAAGCTTTCTTT. Residues: CASSRERSGTVEAFF.

Here the CDR3 reads CASSENWGGTGGGYTF. CDR3 nucleotide sequence: TGTGCCAGCAGTGAAAACTGGGGGGGGACCGGGGGTGGCTACACCTTC. This chain connects TRBV2 to TRBJ1-2; D is possibly TRBD1 (5 bases). Trimming pared 2 bases from V and 7 bases from J, leaving 20 bases between. Germline CDR1 and CDR2: SNHLY and FYNNEI. The CDR3 has 16 residues.

The J gene is TRBJ1-5, the V gene TRBV11-3; D is perhaps TRBD1 (6 bases). V dropped 4 bases and J dropped 0 bases, with 22 bases sitting between them. This CDR3 is built from 19 residues. Germline V gives CDR1 SGHNT, CDR2 YENEEA. The CDR3: CASSCARQDLTHSNQPQHF. CDR3 coding DNA: TGTGCCAGCAGCTGCGCCCGACAGGACCTGACACATAGCAATCAGCCCCAGCATTTT.